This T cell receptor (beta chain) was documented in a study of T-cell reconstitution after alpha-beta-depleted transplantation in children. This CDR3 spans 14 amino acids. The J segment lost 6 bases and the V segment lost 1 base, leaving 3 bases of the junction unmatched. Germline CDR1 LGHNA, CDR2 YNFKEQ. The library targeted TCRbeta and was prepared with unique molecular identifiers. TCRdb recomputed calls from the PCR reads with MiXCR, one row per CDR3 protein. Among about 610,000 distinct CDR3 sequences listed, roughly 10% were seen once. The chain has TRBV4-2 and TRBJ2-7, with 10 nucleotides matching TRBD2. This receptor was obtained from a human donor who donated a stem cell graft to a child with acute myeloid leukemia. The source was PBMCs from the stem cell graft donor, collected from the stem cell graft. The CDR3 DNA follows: TGTGCCAGCAGCCAAGTCCTAGCGGGAGCCGAGCAGTACTTC. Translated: CASSQVLAGAEQYF.